The next 8 T cell receptor beta chains were all read from a single sample in a study of T-cell memory formation after mild COVID-19. TCRdb re-called the 5' RACE reads through MiXCR, storing one row per CDR3 protein. Found here are approximately 250,000 distinct CDR3 sequences, 15% of them singletons; the top ten hold 2% to 2.5%. Sample: PBMCs or a T cell subset sorted from them (not recorded which). The source of these receptors is an adult woman who had mild COVID-19 (a few samples of this study predate the infection). Cell type and time point are not known.

The V call is TRBV18, the J call TRBJ2-5, with D hard to call. The V end was cut by 0 bases, the J end by 7 bases, with 18 bases between. Germline lookup yields CDR1 KGHSH and CDR2 LQKENI. This CDR3 spans 16 amino acids. The CDR3 reads CASSPPTVGIERTQYF. The CDR3 DNA is TGTGCCAGCTCACCACCGACGGTAGGGATCGAACGGACCCAGTACTTC.

This clonotype was seen a single time. The chain couples TRBV12-3 or TRBV12-4 to TRBJ2-7; possible D gene TRBD1, 5 bases. The V end was cut by 1 base, the J end by 5 bases, with 15 bases between. The length of the CDR3 is 15 residues. The CDR3 nucleotides are TGTGCCAGCAGTTTAGAACAGGTAACGACCCACGAGCAGTACTTC. It specifies CASSLEQVTTHEQYF.

The V call is TRBV7-6, the J call TRBJ1-2, with 8 bases lining up with TRBD1. The CDR3 length is 16 residues. Germline-derived CDR1 and CDR2 are SGHVS and FNYEAQ. The V segment lost 5 bases and the J segment 2 bases; nucleotides outside the gene matches: 10. DNA of the CDR3: TGTGCCAGCAGCGGGGCGGATCAGGGGGCAAACTATGGCTACACCTTC. Protein product: CASSGADQGANYGYTF.

The genes are TRBV6-5 and TRBJ1-3, with D hard to call. V was trimmed by 0 bases and J by 8 bases, leaving 8 bases between them. This CDR3 has 13 residues. Germline-derived CDR1 and CDR2 are MNHEY and SVGAGI. The CDR3 reads CASSYSQGHTIYF. CDR3 sequence (DNA): TGTGCCAGCAGTTACTCGCAAGGCCACACCATATATTTT.

This clonotype was recorded many times. The gene calls are TRBV5-5 and TRBJ1-1, with D possibly matching TRBD1 (6 bases). CDR3 length: 14 residues. Germline V gene data show CDR1 as SGHKS and CDR2 as YYEKEE (reference sequence). V was pared by 0 bases and J by 4 bases, with 10 bases between. The CDR3 DNA sequence: TGTGCCAGCAGCTTGGTATTCAGGGGCACTGAAGCTTTCTTT. Amino acid sequence: CASSLVFRGTEAFF. Supplemented by reference TRBV5-5 and TRBJ1-1, the full variable domain reads DAGVTQSPTHLIKTRGQQVTLRCSPISGHKSVSWYQQVLGQGPQFIFQYYEKEERGRGNFPDRFSARQFPNYSSELNVNALLLGDSALYLCASSLVFRGTEAFFGQGTRLTVV.

Comments on this clonotype: This may come from a read error, since a much larger clone is one base off. The chain couples TRBV12-3 or TRBV12-4 to TRBJ1-5; D is ambiguous. V was shortened by 9 bases and J by 6 bases, with 18 bases between the two germline ends. The CDR3 has 14 amino acids. The chain's CDR3 is CARKAGSGGQPQHF. The DNA of the CDR3 is TGTGCCAGAAAGGCCGGCTCAGGAGGTCAGCCCCAGCATTTT.

This clonotype was found a few times. The chain carries TRBV6-2 or TRBV6-3 and TRBJ1-2; weak D call: TRBD1 (5 bases). Germline V gene sequence: CDR1 MNHEY, CDR2 SVGEGT. The CDR3 is made up of 16 amino acids. Trimming shortened V by 3 bases and J by 7 bases, and 21 bases separated the two germline ends. The CDR3 coding sequence is TGTGCCAGCAGTTATTCGGGACGGCTTCTTAGTCGTGGCTACACCTTC. It yields the protein CASSYSGRLLSRGYTF.

V usage is TRBV20-1 and J usage is TRBJ1-1; 7 nucleotides match TRBD1. The CDR3 runs to 11 residues. CDR1 and CDR2 (germline): DFQATT, SNEGSKA (reference sequence). Losses at the gene ends were 6 bases for V and 9 bases for J; bases not matched to a gene: 7. The CDR3, as DNA: TGCAGTGCAAAAAGACAGGGTAAAGCTTTCTTT. This translates into CSAKRQGKAFF.